A single T cell receptor beta chain is shown here with its context. What it binds is unknown. At one of its ends the junction is not consistent with the germline gene, which may arise from a read error. Patients included in sequencing had previously demonstrated CD8+CD57+ cell expansion by flow cytometry. Each of the patients presented with severe acquired aplastic anemia. This entry belongs to a study of CD8+CD57+ T cells in acquired aplastic anemia. Study information: The DNA of sorted CD4+ and CD8+ cells averaged roughly 3.2 ug. Study-wide findings and caveats: Simpson's diversity of CD8+ cells was not significantly different in patients compared with controls. Between patients and controls, twenty-nine CD8+ CDR3 sequences were found in common.

Genomic DNA acted as the template from which TCR beta VDJ combination and CDR3 sequence profiling were carried out. Via MiXCR, TCRdb re-called the reads, giving one row per CDR3 protein. The sample lists approximately 250,000 distinct CDR3 sequences, approximately 86% occurring once. Germline V CDR1 and CDR2: SGHTA, FQGTGA. The CDR3 has 13 residues. The receptor's source is a human donor with aplastic anemia. The J gene is TRBJ1-1, the V gene TRBV7-3; weak D call: TRBD1 (5 bases). The sequencing input was sorted CD4+, CD8+, or CD8+CD57+ T cells (not recorded which) from PBMCs. The CDR3 region has the DNA TGTGCCAGCTCAAGAGGGGCCAACGCCGTTGAACACTTT. Translation: CASSRGANAVEHF. The full variable domain, with the rest looked up from reference TRBV7-3 and TRBJ1-1, is GAGVSQTPSNKVTEKGKYVELRCDPISGHTALYWYRQSLGQGPEFLIYFQGTGAADDSGLPNDRFFAVRPEGSVSTLKIQRTERGDSAVYLCASSRGANAVEHFGQGTRLTVV.